This entry concerns a single T cell receptor beta chain. The sample originates from a study of blood T cell repertoires in COVID-19. Looking at the study overall: The United States, Italy and Spain supplied acute and convalescent COVID-19 samples. In each case, the material was cDNA or gDNA derived from T cells, B-cell-depleted T cells, or PBMCs.

In the study's own analysis: Reference gene primer amplification yielded estimated nucleated cell counts. The method was immunoSEQ multiplex PCR; TCRdb's version includes in-frame clones alone and lacks a portion of them. Clonal size and the V and J genes are those of that table, whereas D and trimming came from the DNA. The sample includes approximately 240,000 clones, around four fifths of them seen just once. This CDR3 has 18 residues. This sequence joins TRBV21-1 and TRBJ2-1; no DNA check was done on the table's D call, TRBD1. TRBV21-1 has pseudogene status. The receptor comes from an older woman with active or convalescent COVID-19. The source material was peripheral blood. The CDR3 region has the DNA TGTGCCAGCCGGATGGACAGGGACTCCTCGACCTCCTACAATGAGCAGTTCTTC. It yields the protein CASRMDRDSSTSYNEQFF.